This T cell receptor beta chain originates from a study of blood T cells in healthy people across ages. Trimming pared 7 bases from V and 0 bases from J, leaving 9 bases between. Germline V lookup: CDR1 MNHEY, CDR2 SVGAGI. This CDR3 has 13 amino acids. A second about 7 to 12 cycle PCR used barcoded and J-beta primers. Each CDR3 protein gets one entry after TCRdb re-called the 5' RACE reads with MiXCR. The profile covers hundreds of thousands of distinct CDR3 sequences, with about 34% appearing a single time and 10% to 15% taken by the ten largest. Sequenced sample: blood. This receptor was identified in a man in his late teens or twenties in good health. The chain has TRBV6-5 and TRBJ1-1, with TRBD1 as a possible D gene (6 bases). This chain's CDR3 is CASKGGMNTEAFF. CDR3 DNA sequence: TGTGCCAGCAAGGGGGGAATGAACACTGAAGCTTTCTTT.